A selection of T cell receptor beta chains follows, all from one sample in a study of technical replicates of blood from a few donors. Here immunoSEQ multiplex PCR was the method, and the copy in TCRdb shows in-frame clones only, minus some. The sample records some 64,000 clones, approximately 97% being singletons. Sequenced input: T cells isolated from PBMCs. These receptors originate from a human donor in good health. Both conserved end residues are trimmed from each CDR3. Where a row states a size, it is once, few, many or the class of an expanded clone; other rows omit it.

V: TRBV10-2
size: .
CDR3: ASSESRTGSQPQH

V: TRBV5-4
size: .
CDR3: ASSLTSGSYEQY

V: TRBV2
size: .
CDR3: ASSENGSYEQY

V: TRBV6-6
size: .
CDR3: ASSYQLVGETQY

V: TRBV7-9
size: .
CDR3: ASSLASEGSGYT

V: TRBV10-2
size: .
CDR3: ASSVQREEPQH

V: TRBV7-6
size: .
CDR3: ASSPRSGTLYEQY

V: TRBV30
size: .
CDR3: AWSPKKPTDTQY

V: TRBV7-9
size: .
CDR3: ASSLVAGLSEQF

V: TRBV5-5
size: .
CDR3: ASSGGQTGTSSYEQY

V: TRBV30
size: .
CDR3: AWSGLAEQF

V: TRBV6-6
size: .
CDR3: ASSYEGYTIY

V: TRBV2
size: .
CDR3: ASSGNRQDFHYKEKLF

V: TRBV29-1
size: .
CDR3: SVLQGKLF

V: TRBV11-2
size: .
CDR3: ASSLGQMNTEAF

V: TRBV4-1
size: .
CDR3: ASSQGDRDSPLH

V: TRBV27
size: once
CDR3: ASSARTGISNQPQH

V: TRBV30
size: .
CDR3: AWAENWEQY

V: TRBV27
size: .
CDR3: ASSLSISGSSYEQY

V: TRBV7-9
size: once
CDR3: ASSSLLRQGRSVEKLF

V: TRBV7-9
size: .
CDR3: ASSLAGQGYGYT

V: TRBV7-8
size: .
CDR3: ASTRLTGGTYNEQF

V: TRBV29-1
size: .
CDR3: SVASGTNEKLF

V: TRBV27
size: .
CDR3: ASSTPSGDYYNEQF

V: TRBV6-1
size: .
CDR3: ASSEALRGGSYGYT

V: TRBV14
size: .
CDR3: ASSQHYNEQF

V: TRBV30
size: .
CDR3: AWSTSDRKH

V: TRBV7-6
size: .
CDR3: ASSDRVGYEQY

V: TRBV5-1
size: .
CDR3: ASRGDRGLFYEQY

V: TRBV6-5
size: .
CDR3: ASSYSSGWYEQY

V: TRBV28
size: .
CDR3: ASKERLSRGANTEAF

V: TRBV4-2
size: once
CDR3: ASSQGLETYNEQF

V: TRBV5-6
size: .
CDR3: ASSFPGQGNYEQY

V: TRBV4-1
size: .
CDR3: ASSQDSGQSLNVNSPLH

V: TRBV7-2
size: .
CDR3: ASSFPGYNQPQH

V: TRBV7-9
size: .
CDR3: ASSNQTGPNEKLF

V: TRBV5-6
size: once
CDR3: ASRRRNTGELF

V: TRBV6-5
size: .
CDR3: ASRGGYGTEAF

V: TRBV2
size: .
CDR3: ASSRGLVRVGELF

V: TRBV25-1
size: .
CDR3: ASSVAGGTGELF

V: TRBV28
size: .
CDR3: ASSLWGDSTINQPQH

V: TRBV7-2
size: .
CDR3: ASSFGLAGITDTQY

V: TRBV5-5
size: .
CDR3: ASSPPARLADSYEQY

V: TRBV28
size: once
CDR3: ASSFPTGVEYEQY

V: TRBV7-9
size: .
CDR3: ASRAGGSSYEQY

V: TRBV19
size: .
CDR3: ASSGGYGTEAF

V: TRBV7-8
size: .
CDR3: ASSLSGGTYFYEQY

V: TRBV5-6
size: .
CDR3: ASSLSGSPLH

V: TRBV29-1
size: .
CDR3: SYGQGNTEAF

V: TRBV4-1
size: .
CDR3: ASSQGAPGFTEAF

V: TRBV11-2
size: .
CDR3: ASSQQGTGSGANVLT

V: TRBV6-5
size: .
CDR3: ASSYSPSGRDGYT

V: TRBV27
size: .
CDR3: ASSPGGGGYT

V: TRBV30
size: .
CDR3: ASRVADPGELF

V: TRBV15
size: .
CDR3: ATRDGGHRGRSSYEQY

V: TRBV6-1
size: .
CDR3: ASSEPGNYGYT

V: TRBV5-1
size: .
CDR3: ASSFRQGAYNEQF

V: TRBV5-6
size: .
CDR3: ASSVGGRTDTQY

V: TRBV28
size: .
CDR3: ASSLSRGGIYGYT